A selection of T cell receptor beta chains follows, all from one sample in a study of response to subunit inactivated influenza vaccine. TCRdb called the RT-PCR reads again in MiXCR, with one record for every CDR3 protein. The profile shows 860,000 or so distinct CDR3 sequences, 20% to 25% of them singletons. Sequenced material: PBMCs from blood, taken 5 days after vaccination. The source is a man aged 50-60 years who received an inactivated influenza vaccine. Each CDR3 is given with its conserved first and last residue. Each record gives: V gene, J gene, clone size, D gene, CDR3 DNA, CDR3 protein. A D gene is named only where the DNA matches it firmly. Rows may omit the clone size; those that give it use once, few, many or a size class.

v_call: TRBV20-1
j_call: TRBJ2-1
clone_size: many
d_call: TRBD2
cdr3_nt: TGCAGTGCTAGAGTCAGCGGGGGCCCCAATGAGCAGTTCTTC
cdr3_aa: CSARVSGGPNEQFF

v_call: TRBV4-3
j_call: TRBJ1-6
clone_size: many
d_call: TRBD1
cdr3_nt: TGCGCCAGCAGCCAAGAATCCTGGACAGGGGATTCACCCCTCCACTTT
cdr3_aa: CASSQESWTGDSPLHF

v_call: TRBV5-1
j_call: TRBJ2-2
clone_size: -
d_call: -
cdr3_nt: TGCGCCAGCAGCTTGAAGGGACTTACGAACACCGGGGAGCTGTTTTTT
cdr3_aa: CASSLKGLTNTGELFF

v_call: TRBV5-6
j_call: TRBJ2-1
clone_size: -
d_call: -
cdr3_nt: TGTGCCAGCAGCTTGGGGGGAGTGACCTTAAGTGGGCAGCAGTTCTTC
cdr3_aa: CASSLGGVTLSGQQFF

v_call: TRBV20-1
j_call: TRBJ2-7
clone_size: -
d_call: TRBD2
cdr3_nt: TGCAGTGCTAGTACCCTCAATAGCGGGAGGGACCCCTACGAGCAGTACTTC
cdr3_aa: CSASTLNSGRDPYEQYF

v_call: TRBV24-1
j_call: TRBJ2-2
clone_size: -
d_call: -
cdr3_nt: TGTGCCACCAGTTCCAGGGCCCATAGCGGGGAGCTGTTTTTT
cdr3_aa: CATSSRAHSGELFF

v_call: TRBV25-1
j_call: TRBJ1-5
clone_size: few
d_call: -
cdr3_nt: TGTGCCAGCAGTGCACAGGGACTGCATCAGCCCCAGCATTTT
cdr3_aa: CASSAQGLHQPQHF

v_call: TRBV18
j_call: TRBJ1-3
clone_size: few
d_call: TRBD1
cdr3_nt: TGTGCCAGCACGACAGGGCGCTCTGGAAACACCATATATTTT
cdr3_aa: CASTTGRSGNTIYF

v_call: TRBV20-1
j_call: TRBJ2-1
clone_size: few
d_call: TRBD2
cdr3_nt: TGCAGTGCAACACGACTAGCGGGATACAATGAGCAGTTCTTC
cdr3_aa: CSATRLAGYNEQFF

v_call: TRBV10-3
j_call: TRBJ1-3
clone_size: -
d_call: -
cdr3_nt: TGTGCCATCAGTGACAAGGGCATAGACTCTGGAAACACCATATATTTT
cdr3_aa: CAISDKGIDSGNTIYF

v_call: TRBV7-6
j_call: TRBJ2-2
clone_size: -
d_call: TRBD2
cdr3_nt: TGTGCCAGCAGCTCGGGGGGACTAGCGGGAAACGGGGAGCTGTTTTTT
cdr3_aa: CASSSGGLAGNGELFF

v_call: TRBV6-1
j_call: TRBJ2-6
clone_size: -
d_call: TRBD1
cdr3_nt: TGTGCCAGCAGTCCGACAGGGGCGTACTCTGGGGCCAACGTCCTGACTTTC
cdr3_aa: CASSPTGAYSGANVLTF

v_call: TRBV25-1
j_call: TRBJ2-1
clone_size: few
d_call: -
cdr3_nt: TGTGCCAGCAGTGAAAGGAGAGATGAGCAGTTCTTC
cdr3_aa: CASSERRDEQFF

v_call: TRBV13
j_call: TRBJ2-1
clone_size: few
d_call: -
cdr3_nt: TGTGCCAGCAGCCCAGCAGGGACTCGTGACAATGAGCAGTTCTTC
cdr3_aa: CASSPAGTRDNEQFF

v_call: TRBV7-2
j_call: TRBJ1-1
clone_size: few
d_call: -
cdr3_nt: TGTGCCAGCAGCTTAGCTTTTGACCTTGAAGCTTTCTTT
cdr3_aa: CASSLAFDLEAFF

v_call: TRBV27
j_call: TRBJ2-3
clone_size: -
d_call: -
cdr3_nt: TGTGCCAGCAGGAGGGGGTGGGATACGCAGTATTTT
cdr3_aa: CASRRGWDTQYF

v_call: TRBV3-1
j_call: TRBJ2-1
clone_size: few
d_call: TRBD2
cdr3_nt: TGTGCCAGCAGCCAAGATAGCAAGCGGGAGGGCTACAATGAGCAGTTCTTC
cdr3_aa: CASSQDSKREGYNEQFF

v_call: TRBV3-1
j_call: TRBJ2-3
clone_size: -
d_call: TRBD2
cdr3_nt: TGTGCCAGCAGCCCCAGCGGGGGTTGGGCGGATGCGCAGTATTTT
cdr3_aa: CASSPSGGWADAQYF

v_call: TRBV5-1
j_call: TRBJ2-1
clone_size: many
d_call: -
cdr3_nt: TGCGCCAGCACCTTGATCCTTCAGAGCTCCTACAATGAGCAGTTCTTC
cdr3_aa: CASTLILQSSYNEQFF

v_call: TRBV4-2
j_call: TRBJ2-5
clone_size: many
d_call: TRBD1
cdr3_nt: TGTGCCAGCAGCCAAGAGGGACAGTTGGGAGAGACCCAGTACTTC
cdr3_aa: CASSQEGQLGETQYF

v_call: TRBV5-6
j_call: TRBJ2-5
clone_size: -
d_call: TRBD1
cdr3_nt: TGTGCCAGCAGCTTAGGGACAGACCAGTACTTC
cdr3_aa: CASSLGTDQYF

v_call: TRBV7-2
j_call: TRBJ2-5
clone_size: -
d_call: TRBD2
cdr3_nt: TGTGCCAGCAGCTTAGGGGGGGCTAGCGGGACCCAAGAGACCCAGTACTTC
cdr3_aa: CASSLGGASGTQETQYF

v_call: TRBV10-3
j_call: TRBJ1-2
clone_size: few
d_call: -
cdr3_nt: TGTGCCATCAGTGAAGGCAGGGCCAATATAGGAGGCTACACCTTC
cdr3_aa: CAISEGRANIGGYTF

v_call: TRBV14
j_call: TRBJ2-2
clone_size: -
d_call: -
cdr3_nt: TGTGCCAGCAGCCAGCCGAGACTATCGAACACCGGGGAGCTGTTTTTT
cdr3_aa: CASSQPRLSNTGELFF

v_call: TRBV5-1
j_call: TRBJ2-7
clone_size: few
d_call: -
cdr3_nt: TGCGCCAGCAGCCCTGGCCCGGGGGCTAGCGAGCAGTACTTC
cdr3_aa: CASSPGPGASEQYF

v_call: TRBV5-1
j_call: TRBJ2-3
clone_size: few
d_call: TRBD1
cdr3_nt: TGCGCCAGCAGCGCTGACAGGGTCCCAGATACGCAGTATTTT
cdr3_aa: CASSADRVPDTQYF